This is a list of T cell receptor beta chains from one sample in a study of beta chain features in type 1 diabetes. The protocol was immunoSEQ multiplex PCR, while the TCRdb copy is restricted to in-frame clones and leaves out a portion. The sample shows fewer than 18,000 clones, less than 85% of them seen only once. The sample was stem cell memory CD4+ T cells from blood. The receptors shown here come from a woman between 18 and 30 years old with type 1 diabetes. Each CDR3 is given with its conserved first and last residue. The D gene is left open where the match is weak. A clone size is listed for some rows: how often the clone was seen (once, few, many), or a class if it is expanded.

>TRBJ1-1|TRBD1|TRBV10-3|NA
TGTGCCTCGACAGGGGGGACTGAAGCTTTCTTT
CASTGGTEAFF
>TRBJ2-1|NA|TRBV30|NA
TGTGCCTGGAGTCTAGCTCATCTAGTAGTCCTCGACAATGAGCAGTTCTTC
CAWSLAHLVVLDNEQFF
>TRBJ2-2|TRBD1|TRBV28|NA
TGTGCCAGCAGTGGGACAGGGGGCCTTAGCACCGGGGAGCTGTTTTTT
CASSGTGGLSTGELFF
>TRBJ2-7|NA|TRBV28|few
TGTGCCAGCAGTTTTGGTCGTCGGGTGCAGTACTTC
CASSFGRRVQYF
>TRBJ1-6|TRBD1|TRBV9|NA
TGTGCCAGCAGCGTAGGACAGGGGGGCTCACCCCTCCACTTT
CASSVGQGGSPLHF
>TRBJ2-2|NA|TRBV5-4|NA
TGTGCCAGCAGCTTGGACCAGGCGAACACCGGGGAGCTGTTTTTT
CASSLDQANTGELFF
>TRBJ2-7|TRBD1|TRBV30|NA
TGTGCCTACGTACCCGGGACAGGGCCCTACGAGCAGTACTTC
CAYVPGTGPYEQYF
>TRBJ1-5|TRBD1|TRBV12-5|NA
TGTGCTAGTGGTTTGGTCCTCGGGACAGATAATCAGCCCCAGCATTTT
CASGLVLGTDNQPQHF
>TRBJ1-1|NA|TRBV6-1|NA
TGTGCCAGCGGTCTCGGGAGGCAGAACACTGAAGCTTTCTTT
CASGLGRQNTEAFF
>TRBJ2-1|NA|TRBV7-2|NA
TGTGCCAGCAGCTTAGATGGGAGGGGGTACAATGAGCAGTTCTTC
CASSLDGRGYNEQFF
>TRBJ2-1|NA|TRBV11-3|NA
TGTGCCAGCAGCCTTTATCCTGAGGGTGAGCAGTTCTTC
CASSLYPEGEQFF
>TRBJ2-7|NA|TRBV5-6|NA
TGTGCCAGCAGCTTGCCGGGAAACTACGAGCAGTACTTC
CASSLPGNYEQYF
>TRBJ2-5|TRBD2|TRBV5-5|NA
TGTGCCAGCAGCGTATGGACTAGCGGGAGGGCCGTTGAGACCCAGTACTTC
CASSVWTSGRAVETQYF
>TRBJ2-7|NA|TRBV10-2|NA
TGCGCCAGCAGTGACCTAACAGGGATCCACGAGCAGTACTTC
CASSDLTGIHEQYF
>TRBJ2-7|NA|TRBV20-1|NA
TGCAGTGCTGGGAGAAGCTACGAGCAGTACTTC
CSAGRSYEQYF
>TRBJ2-7|NA|TRBV7-3|few
TGTGCCAGCAGCTTAAAGAGCGGTGGAGGCTACGAGCAGTACTTC
CASSLKSGGGYEQYF
>TRBJ2-7|TRBD1|TRBV5-1|NA
TGCGCCAGCACCCCGACCGGGACAGGGGCCTACGAGCAGTACTTC
CASTPTGTGAYEQYF
>TRBJ2-6|TRBD2|TRBV28|NA
TGTGCCAGCAGTTCCATGGGACTAGCGGGAGATCCTGGGGCCAACGTCCTGACTTTC
CASSSMGLAGDPGANVLTF
>TRBJ1-3|TRBD1|TRBV5-1|NA
TGCGCCAGCAGCCAGGGACAGCAATATGGAAACACCATATATTTT
CASSQGQQYGNTIYF
>TRBJ2-2|NA|TRBV5-4|few
TGTGCCAGCAGCTCGCCGACGGGAGCGCGCACCGGGGAGCTGTTTTTT
CASSSPTGARTGELFF
>TRBJ2-5|NA|TRBV18|NA
TGTGCCAGCTCACCACGACACTCCTCTGTCGGGACCCAGTACTTC
CASSPRHSSVGTQYF